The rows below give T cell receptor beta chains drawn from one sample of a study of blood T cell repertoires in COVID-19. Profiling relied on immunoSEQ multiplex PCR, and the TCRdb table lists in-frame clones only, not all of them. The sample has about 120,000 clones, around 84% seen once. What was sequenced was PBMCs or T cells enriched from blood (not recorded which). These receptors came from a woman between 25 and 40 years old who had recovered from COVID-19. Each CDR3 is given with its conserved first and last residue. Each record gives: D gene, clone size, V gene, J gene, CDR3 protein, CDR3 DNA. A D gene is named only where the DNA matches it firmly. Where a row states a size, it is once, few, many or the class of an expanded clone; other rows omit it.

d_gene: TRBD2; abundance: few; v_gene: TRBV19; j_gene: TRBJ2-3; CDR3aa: CASSMERGLAGGDTQYF; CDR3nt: TGTGCCAGTAGTATGGAGCGAGGACTAGCGGGTGGAGATACGCAGTATTTT
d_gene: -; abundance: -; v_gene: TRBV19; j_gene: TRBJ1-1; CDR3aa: CASKEGLFSTEAFF; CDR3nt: TGTGCCAGTAAGGAGGGGCTGTTTAGCACTGAAGCTTTCTTT
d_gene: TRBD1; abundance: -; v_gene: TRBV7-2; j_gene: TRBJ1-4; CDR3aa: CASSLVGQGASNEKLFF; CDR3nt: TGTGCCAGCAGCTTAGTAGGACAGGGGGCGTCTAATGAAAAACTGTTTTTT
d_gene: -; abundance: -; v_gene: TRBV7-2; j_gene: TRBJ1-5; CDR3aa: CASSSYRQDQPQHF; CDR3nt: TGTGCCAGCAGCTCTTATCGGCAGGATCAGCCCCAGCATTTT
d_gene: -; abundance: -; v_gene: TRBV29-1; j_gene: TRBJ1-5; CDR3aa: CSVAEGGGHNQPQHF; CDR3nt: TGCAGCGTCGCTGAAGGGGGGGGCCACAATCAGCCCCAGCATTTT
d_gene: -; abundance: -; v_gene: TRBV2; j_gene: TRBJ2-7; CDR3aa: CASRGGVYEQYF; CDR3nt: TGTGCCAGCAGGGGCGGGGTTTACGAGCAGTACTTC
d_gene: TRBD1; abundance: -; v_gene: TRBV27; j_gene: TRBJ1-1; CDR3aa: CASSLGGSGGAVRTEAFF; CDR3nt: TGTGCCAGCAGTTTAGGGGGTTCAGGGGGCGCGGTCAGAACTGAAGCTTTCTTT
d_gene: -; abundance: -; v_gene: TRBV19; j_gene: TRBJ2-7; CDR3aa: CASSSYFTGKAYEQYF; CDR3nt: TGTGCCAGTAGTAGCTACTTCACAGGAAAGGCCTACGAGCAGTACTTC
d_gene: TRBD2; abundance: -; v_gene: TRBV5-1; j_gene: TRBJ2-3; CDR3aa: CASSLGLAKDTQYF; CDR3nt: TGCGCCAGCAGCTTAGGACTAGCGAAAGATACGCAGTATTTT
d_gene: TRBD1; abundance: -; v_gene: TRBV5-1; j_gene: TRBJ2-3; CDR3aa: CASSWTGGTDTQYF; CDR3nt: TGCGCCAGCAGCTGGACAGGGGGCACAGATACGCAGTATTTT
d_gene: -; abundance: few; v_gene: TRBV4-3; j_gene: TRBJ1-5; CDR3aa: CASSQVRQSNQPQHF; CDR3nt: TGCGCCAGCAGCCAAGTTAGACAGAGCAATCAGCCCCAGCATTTT
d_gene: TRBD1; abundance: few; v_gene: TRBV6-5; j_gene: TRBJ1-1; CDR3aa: CASSSMTGGNTEAFF; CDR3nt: TGTGCCAGCAGTTCCATGACAGGGGGGAACACTGAAGCTTTCTTT
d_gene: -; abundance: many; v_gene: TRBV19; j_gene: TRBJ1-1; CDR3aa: CASSTLISEAFF; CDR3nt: TGTGCCAGTAGTACCTTAATAAGCGAAGCTTTCTTT
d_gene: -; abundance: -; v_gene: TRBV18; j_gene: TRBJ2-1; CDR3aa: CASSPPQRKAYNEQFF; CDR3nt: TGTGCCAGCTCACCACCACAGAGAAAAGCATACAATGAGCAGTTCTTC
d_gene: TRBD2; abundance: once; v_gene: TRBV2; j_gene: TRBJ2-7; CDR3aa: CASSEAPPTSGRAYEQYF; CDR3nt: TGTGCCAGCAGTGAAGCGCCCCCCACTAGCGGGAGGGCCTACGAGCAGTACTTC
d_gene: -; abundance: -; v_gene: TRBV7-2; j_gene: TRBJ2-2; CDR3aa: CASSNEEGPRTGELFF; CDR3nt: TGTGCCAGCAGCAACGAGGAGGGGCCGAGAACCGGGGAGCTGTTTTTT
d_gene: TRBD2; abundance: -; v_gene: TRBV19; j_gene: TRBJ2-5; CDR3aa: CASSTGTSGRWETQYF; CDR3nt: TGTGCCAGTAGTACCGGGACTAGCGGGAGATGGGAGACCCAGTACTTC
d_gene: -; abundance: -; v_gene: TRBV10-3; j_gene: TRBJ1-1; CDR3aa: CAISVISGDLGTEAFF; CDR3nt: TGTGCCATCAGTGTTATAAGCGGGGATCTGGGCACTGAAGCTTTCTTT
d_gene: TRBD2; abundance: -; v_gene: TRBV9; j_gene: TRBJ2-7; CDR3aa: CASSVFSGSSYEQYF; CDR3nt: TGTGCCAGCAGCGTGTTTAGCGGGAGCTCCTACGAGCAGTACTTC
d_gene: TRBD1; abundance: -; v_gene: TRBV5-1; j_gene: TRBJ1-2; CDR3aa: CASSGGQAKSYGYTF; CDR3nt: TGCGCCAGCAGCGGGGGACAGGCAAAGAGCTATGGCTACACCTTC
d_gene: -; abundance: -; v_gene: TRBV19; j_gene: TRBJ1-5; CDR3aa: CASSPTDVAQHF; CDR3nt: TGTGCCAGTAGTCCGACAGACGTGGCCCAGCATTTT
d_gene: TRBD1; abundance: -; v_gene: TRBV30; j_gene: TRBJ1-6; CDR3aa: CAWRETGVGSPLHF; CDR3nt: TGTGCCTGGAGGGAGACAGGGGTGGGTTCACCCCTCCACTTT
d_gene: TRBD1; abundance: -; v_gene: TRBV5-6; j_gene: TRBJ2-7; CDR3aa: CASSSRQGTYEQYF; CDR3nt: TGTGCCAGCAGCTCCCGACAGGGGACCTACGAGCAGTACTTC
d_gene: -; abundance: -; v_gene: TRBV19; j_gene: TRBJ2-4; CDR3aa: CASRQTGNIQYF; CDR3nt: TGTGCCAGTAGGCAAACAGGGAACATTCAGTACTTC
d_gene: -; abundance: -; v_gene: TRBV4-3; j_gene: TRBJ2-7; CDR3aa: CASSQDLREDYEQYF; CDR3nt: TGCGCCAGCAGCCAAGATTTGCGGGAAGACTACGAGCAGTACTTC
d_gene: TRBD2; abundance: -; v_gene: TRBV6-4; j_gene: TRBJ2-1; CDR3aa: CASSDVGGSPGNEQFF; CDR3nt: TGTGCCAGCAGTGATGTGGGGGGGTCCCCGGGGAATGAGCAGTTCTTC
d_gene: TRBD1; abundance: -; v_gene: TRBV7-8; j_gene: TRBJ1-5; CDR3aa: CASSLRGWTGLGNQPQHF; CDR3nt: TGTGCCAGCAGCTTAAGAGGATGGACAGGGCTCGGCAATCAGCCCCAGCATTTT